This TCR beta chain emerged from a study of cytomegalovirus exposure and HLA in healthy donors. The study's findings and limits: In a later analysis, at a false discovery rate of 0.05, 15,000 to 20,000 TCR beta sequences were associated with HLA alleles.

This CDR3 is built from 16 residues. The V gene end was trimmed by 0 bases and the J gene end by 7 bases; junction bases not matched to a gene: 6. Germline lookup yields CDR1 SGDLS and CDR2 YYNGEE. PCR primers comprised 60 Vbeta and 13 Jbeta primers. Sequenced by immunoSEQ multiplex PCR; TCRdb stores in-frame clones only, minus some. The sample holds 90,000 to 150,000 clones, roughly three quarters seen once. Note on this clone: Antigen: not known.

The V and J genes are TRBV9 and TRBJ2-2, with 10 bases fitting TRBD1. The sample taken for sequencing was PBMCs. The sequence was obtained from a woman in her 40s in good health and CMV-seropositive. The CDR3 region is CASSVEDRGYNGELFF. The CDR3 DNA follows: TGTGCCAGCAGCGTAGAGGACAGGGGGTATAACGGGGAGCTGTTTTTT.